A selection of T cell receptor beta chains follows, all from one sample in a study of control samples from healthy donors and cancer patients. Profiling relied on immunoSEQ multiplex PCR, and the TCRdb table lists in-frame clones only, not all of them. The sample yields roughly 450,000 clones, around 90% seen once. Material: PBMCs. The source of these receptors is a man aged 40-55 years with head and neck cancer. CDR3s include the opening cysteine and the closing phenylalanine or tryptophan. D genes are given only for firm matches. Clone size is not always given. Where it is, it says once, few, many or a class for expanded clones.

v_gene	d_gene	j_gene	abundance	CDR3aa	CDR3nt
TRBV7-3	-	TRBJ2-1	-	CASSLFAGGSSYNEQFF	TGTGCCAGCAGCTTATTTGCGGGTGGAAGCTCCTACAATGAGCAGTTCTTC
TRBV29-1	-	TRBJ1-1	-	CSVGRLIMNTEAFF	TGCAGCGTTGGGAGGCTAATCATGAACACTGAAGCTTTCTTT
TRBV9	-	TRBJ2-7	-	CASSRDSGYEQYF	TGTGCCAGCAGCCGGGACAGCGGGTACGAGCAGTACTTC
TRBV28	-	TRBJ1-2	-	CASSLSHSGVGYTF	TGTGCCAGCAGTTTATCGCACTCAGGGGTAGGCTACACCTTC
TRBV6-1	TRBD2	TRBJ2-7	-	CASSEALTTSGLYEQYF	TGTGCCAGCAGTGAAGCTCTCACGACTAGCGGGTTATACGAGCAGTACTTC
TRBV4-3	-	TRBJ2-1	-	CASSQVVSRSSYNEQFF	TGCGCCAGCAGCCAAGTAGTTAGCAGGAGCTCCTACAATGAGCAGTTCTTC
TRBV12-3/TRBV12-4	-	TRBJ1-1	-	CASSLEQGLEAFF	TGTGCCAGCAGTTTAGAACAGGGCCTTGAAGCTTTCTTT
TRBV7-9	-	TRBJ1-1	-	CASSPSGFVMNTEAFF	TGTGCCAGCAGCCCTTCGGGGTTCGTCATGAACACTGAAGCTTTCTTT
TRBV19	-	TRBJ1-3	-	CASSQEHSGNTIYF	TGTGCCAGTAGCCAGGAGCACTCTGGAAACACCATATATTTT
TRBV2	-	TRBJ1-2	-	CASSEFHMRGYTF	TGTGCCAGCAGTGAATTCCACATGAGGGGCTACACCTTC
TRBV30	-	TRBJ1-1	-	CAWSVRQGEAFF	TGTGCCTGGAGTGTTCGGCAGGGTGAAGCTTTCTTT
TRBV19	-	TRBJ1-1	once	CASSIERGNTEAFF	TGTGCCAGTAGTATAGAGCGGGGGAACACTGAAGCTTTCTTT
TRBV7-2	-	TRBJ2-6	-	CASSLVAGGANVLTF	TGTGCCAGCAGCTTAGTTGCGGGTGGGGCCAACGTCCTGACTTTC
TRBV10-3	-	TRBJ2-5	-	CAISESKGPNLQETQYF	TGTGCCATCAGTGAGTCAAAAGGGCCAAACCTTCAAGAGACCCAGTACTTC
TRBV28	-	TRBJ1-6	once	CASSLWNRDRSPLHF	TGTGCCAGCAGTTTATGGAACAGGGACCGTTCACCCCTCCACTTT
TRBV11-2	-	TRBJ2-5	-	CASSFGVGETQYF	TGTGCCAGCAGCTTCGGAGTAGGAGAGACCCAGTACTTC
TRBV12-3/TRBV12-4	-	TRBJ1-1	-	CASSRGTEAFF	TGTGCCAGCAGTCGAGGAACTGAAGCTTTCTTT
TRBV4-3	TRBD1	TRBJ1-2	-	CASSQQGDGYTF	TGCGCCAGCAGCCAACAGGGGGATGGCTACACCTTC
TRBV19	TRBD1	TRBJ2-4	-	CASEGQGFDIQYF	TGTGCCAGCGAAGGACAGGGTTTTGACATTCAGTACTTC
TRBV7-3	-	TRBJ1-1	-	CASSSDGNTEAFF	TGTGCCAGCAGCTCTGATGGGAACACTGAAGCTTTCTTT
TRBV24-1	TRBD1	TRBJ1-1	-	CATSDSRQGGTEAFF	TGTGCCACCAGTGATTCCCGACAGGGGGGCACTGAAGCTTTCTTT
TRBV15	-	TRBJ1-2	-	CATSRDEAATNGYTF	TGTGCCACCAGCAGAGATGAGGCAGCTACCAATGGCTACACCTTC
TRBV30	-	TRBJ1-1	-	CAWSVTLNTEAFF	TGTGCCTGGAGTGTAACCCTGAACACTGAAGCTTTCTTT
TRBV11-2	-	TRBJ1-1	-	CASSSRTSSGRTEAFF	TGTGCCAGCAGCTCGCGGACCTCTTCAGGAAGGACTGAAGCTTTCTTT
TRBV20-1	-	TRBJ1-4	-	CSASKVTNEKLFF	TGCAGTGCGAGTAAGGTGACTAATGAAAAACTGTTTTTT
TRBV9	-	TRBJ1-5	-	CASSVAGGDQPQHF	TGTGCCAGCAGCGTAGCGGGGGGGGATCAGCCCCAGCATTTT
TRBV11-2	TRBD2	TRBJ2-3	once	CASSLNSQGSGRFDTQYF	TGTGCCAGCAGCTTAAATTCCCAGGGTAGCGGGAGATTCGATACGCAGTATTTT
TRBV27	-	TRBJ2-7	-	CASRPGQFYEQYF	TGTGCCAGCAGGCCGGGACAATTCTACGAGCAGTACTTC
TRBV27	TRBD1	TRBJ2-7	-	CASRTRGQAPYEQYF	TGTGCCAGCCGAACAAGGGGACAGGCTCCCTACGAGCAGTACTTC
TRBV24-1	-	TRBJ1-1	-	CATSDGMNTEAFF	TGTGCCACCAGTGATGGGATGAACACTGAAGCTTTCTTT
TRBV9	TRBD1	TRBJ2-1	-	CASSVLGRDRVFLNEQFF	TGTGCCAGCAGCGTATTAGGAAGGGACAGGGTTTTTTTGAATGAGCAGTTCTTC
TRBV20-1	-	TRBJ2-7	-	CSAFGSYEQYF	TGCAGTGCTTTTGGCTCCTACGAGCAGTACTTC
TRBV27	-	TRBJ2-3	-	CASSLSPRLRDTQYF	TGTGCCAGCAGTTTAAGCCCTCGTCTAAGAGATACGCAGTATTTT
TRBV6-5	TRBD1	TRBJ1-1	-	CASSWRTGNTEAFF	TGTGCCAGCAGTTGGCGGACAGGGAACACTGAAGCTTTCTTT
TRBV2	-	TRBJ1-4	-	CASRVGRETEKLFF	TGTGCCAGCAGGGTGGGCAGGGAGACAGAAAAACTGTTTTTT
TRBV6-2/TRBV6-3	TRBD2	TRBJ2-1	-	CASSRPGGVLNEQFF	TGTGCCAGCAGCCGCCCGGGGGGGGTCCTGAATGAGCAGTTCTTC
TRBV4-1	-	TRBJ2-5	-	CASSLNFQGPDIGTQYF	TGCGCCAGCAGCCTGAATTTTCAGGGTCCGGACATAGGGACCCAGTACTTC
TRBV11-3	-	TRBJ2-1	once	CASSPGPHLGHNEQFF	TGTGCCAGCAGCCCAGGGCCGCACTTGGGGCACAATGAGCAGTTCTTC
TRBV28	TRBD2	TRBJ2-7	-	CASTSSGTSGRHEQYF	TGTGCCAGCACCTCTTCCGGGACTAGCGGGCGGCACGAGCAGTACTTC
TRBV5-1	-	TRBJ1-6	-	CASSRGGAAVNSPLHF	TGCGCCAGCTCACGCGGGGGGGCGGCGGTGAATTCACCCCTCCACTTT
TRBV27	-	TRBJ2-7	-	CASSFVPYEQYF	TGTGCCAGCAGCTTCGTACCCTACGAGCAGTACTTC
TRBV7-2	-	TRBJ2-3	-	CASSLYTDTQYF	TGTGCCAGCAGCCTCTACACAGATACGCAGTATTTT
TRBV7-3	-	TRBJ2-2	-	CASSLNTGELFF	TGTGCCAGCAGCCTCAACACCGGGGAGCTGTTTTTT
TRBV6-5	-	TRBJ2-7	-	CASSDVGPNEQYF	TGTGCCAGCTCTGACGTGGGTCCCAACGAGCAGTACTTC
TRBV19	-	TRBJ1-5	-	CASTKMGGWGNQPQHF	TGTGCCAGTACGAAGATGGGGGGATGGGGCAATCAGCCCCAGCATTTT
TRBV5-4	-	TRBJ2-7	-	CASSLVPDTYEQYF	TGTGCCAGCAGCTTAGTACCGGACACCTACGAGCAGTACTTC
TRBV7-8	-	TRBJ1-4	-	CASSWGAGNEKLFF	TGTGCCAGCAGCTGGGGGGCAGGGAATGAAAAACTGTTTTTT
TRBV28	TRBD2	TRBJ2-5	-	CASSLGGSGETQYF	TGTGCCAGCAGTTTGGGGGGGTCGGGAGAGACCCAGTACTTC
TRBV5-1	-	TRBJ2-1	-	CASSLSASPADNEQFF	TGCGCCAGCAGCTTGTCGGCCTCTCCGGCGGACAATGAGCAGTTCTTC
TRBV29-1	-	TRBJ1-5	-	CSVGGSGLNQPQHF	TGCAGCGTTGGAGGGTCAGGGCTCAATCAGCCCCAGCATTTT
TRBV7-9	-	TRBJ2-7	-	CASSLALGIYEQYF	TGTGCCAGCAGCTTAGCGCTGGGGATCTACGAGCAGTACTTC
TRBV11-2	TRBD1	TRBJ2-3	-	CASSSDRVTQYF	TGTGCCAGCAGCTCCGACAGGGTTACGCAGTATTTT
TRBV6-6	-	TRBJ2-7	-	CASSNTVSYEQYF	TGTGCCAGCAGTAATACAGTTTCCTACGAGCAGTACTTC
TRBV12-3/TRBV12-4	TRBD1	TRBJ1-3	-	CASQGDAGNTIYF	TGTGCCAGCCAGGGGGATGCGGGAAACACCATATATTTT
TRBV21-1	-	TRBJ2-2	-	CASSKRGRGSGELFF	TGTGCCAGCAGCAAAAGGGGGCGGGGGAGCGGGGAGCTGTTTTTT